This T cell receptor (beta chain) was found in a study of blood T cell repertoires in COVID-19. Study context: Acute-phase and convalescent COVID-19 samples originated in the United States, Italy and Spain.

Using immunoSEQ multiplex PCR, the repertoire was profiled, and TCRdb retains in-frame clones only, with some absent. This sample has approximately 200,000 clones, with 65% to 90% found just once. In germline, CDR1 is DFQATT, CDR2 SNEGSKA (reference sequence). CDR3 length equals 19 residues. Trimming stripped 3 bases from V and 3 bases from J, with 27 bases between. The sample consisted of PBMCs or T cells enriched from blood (not recorded which). The sequence was collected from a woman in her twenties or thirties who had been exposed to COVID-19. The rearrangement joins TRBV20-1 to TRBJ1-5; perhaps TRBD1 as D (5 bases). The CDR3 DNA reads as TGCAGTGCTAGTCGTCCTTTAACAGGCTTTGGCGGCTTCAATCAGCCCCAGCATTTT. Protein: CSASRPLTGFGGFNQPQHF.